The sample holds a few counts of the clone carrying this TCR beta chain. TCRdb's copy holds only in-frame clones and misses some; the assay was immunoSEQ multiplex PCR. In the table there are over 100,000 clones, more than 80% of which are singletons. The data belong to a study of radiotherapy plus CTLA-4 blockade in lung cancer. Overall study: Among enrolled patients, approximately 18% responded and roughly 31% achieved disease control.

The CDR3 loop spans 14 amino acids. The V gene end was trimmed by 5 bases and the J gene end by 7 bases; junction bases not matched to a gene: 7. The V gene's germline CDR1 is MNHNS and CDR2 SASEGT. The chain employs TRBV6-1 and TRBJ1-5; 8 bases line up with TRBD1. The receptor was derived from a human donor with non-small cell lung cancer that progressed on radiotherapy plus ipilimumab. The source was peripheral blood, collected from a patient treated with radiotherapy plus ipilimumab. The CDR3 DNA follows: TGTGCCAGCAGTCCCGGACAGGGCGGGCAGCCCCAGCATTTT. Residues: CASSPGQGGQPQHF.